This TCR beta chain came from a study of CD4 and CD8 cells across lung adenocarcinoma regions. TCRdb fed the PCR reads into MiXCR, producing one record per CDR3 protein. The data hold about 25,000 distinct CDR3 sequences, with 50% observed a single time. Localized lung adenocarcinoma, a non-small cell lung cancer, affected the donors. V lost 3 bases and J 8 bases, leaving 16 bases between the germline ends. The CDR3 length is 15 residues. This chain uses TRBV12-3 or TRBV12-4 with TRBJ2-2; a weak D match, TRBD2 (6 bases). The sample taken for sequencing was CD8+ T cells from the center of a lung tumor. The source is a male donor with lung adenocarcinoma. The CD4 and CD8 labels of this study may be unreliable. In DNA form, the CDR3 reads TGTGCCAGCAGTTTTTTGGGGCCCCGGGGGGGGGAGCTGTTTTTT. Translation gives CASSFLGPRGGELFF.